This T cell receptor (beta chain) originates from a study of CD8 T cells in Susac syndrome. CDR3 length: 19 amino acids. Looked up from germline, CDR1 is GTSNPN and CDR2 is SVGIG (reference sequence). J gave up 12 bases and V 0 bases, and 21 bases lay outside the gene matches. RNA amounts of about 0.45 to 1 ug underwent reverse transcription with random hexamers. Amplification of TCR beta CDR3 across 54 Vbeta and 13 Jbeta was performed with immunoSEQ multiplex PCR. MiXCR was run by TCRdb on the immunoSEQ multiplex PCR reads, yielding one entry per CDR3 protein. Of approximately 190,000 distinct CDR3 sequences in the sample, approximately 94% are singletons; the top ten hold 0.098%.

The chain couples TRBV30 to TRBJ1-6; TRBD1 matches at 9 bases. The origin of this receptor is a human donor with Susac syndrome. The material sequenced was CD4+ T cells from PBMCs. The chain's CDR3 is CAWSVIPSRTGDGRVPLHF. CDR3 coding DNA: TGTGCCTGGAGTGTAATCCCCTCCCGGACAGGGGACGGTCGTGTACCCCTCCACTTT.